These 3 T cell receptor beta chains came from one sample sequenced in a study of identical twins. TCRdb reanalysed the 5' RACE reads using MiXCR and keeps one entry per CDR3 protein. The profile shows roughly 700,000 distinct CDR3 sequences, around 8.6% of them singletons. These data are also associated with another study on yellow fever vaccine responses in identical twins.

The sequencing input was PBMCs. These receptors all stem from a woman between 18 and 29 years old in good health.

This clonotype was observed a handful of times. The V call is TRBV7-3, the J call TRBJ2-3, with D possibly matching TRBD2 (7 bases). The CDR3 totals 14 residues. The ends were cut back, 3 bases at V and 1 base at J, with 8 bases in the middle. Per the germline V gene, CDR1 is SGHTA and CDR2 is FQGTGA. The DNA for the CDR3 is TGTGCCAGCAGCTTCGGGGGGCGCACAGATACGCAGTATTTT. Its translation is CASSFGGRTDTQYF.

This clonotype has just a few counts. The CDR3 nucleotides read TGTGCCAGCAGCTTCACTATATTCTACGAGCAGTACTTC. Encoded protein: CASSFTIFYEQYF. The rearrangement joins TRBV7-2 to TRBJ2-7; no definite D call. Trimming pared 3 bases from V and 3 bases from J, leaving 9 bases between. Germline-derived CDR1 and CDR2 are SGHTA and FQGNSA. This CDR3 spans 13 amino acids.

This clonotype showed up just a few times. This chain uses TRBV5-1 with TRBJ2-5; possible D gene TRBD1, 6 bases. The CDR3 is 18 residues long. V gave up 0 bases and J gave up 4 bases, with 22 bases separating them. Germline V gene data show CDR1 as SGHRS and CDR2 as YFSETQ. CDR3 sequence: CASSLAGIGVGARETQYF. The CDR3 coding sequence is TGCGCCAGCAGCTTGGCTGGTATAGGCGTGGGGGCGCGAGAGACCCAGTACTTC.